This entry is about one T cell receptor beta chain. These data are taken from a study of cytomegalovirus exposure and HLA in healthy donors. Sequencing used immunoSEQ multiplex PCR; TCRdb keeps in-frame clones, though not all of them. Of under 50,000 clones listed, approximately 94% are singletons. The sequence was collected from a woman under 30 in good health and CMV-seronegative. Sequencing was performed on PBMCs.

This chain's CDR3 is CASSPRSQMNTEAFF. The CDR3 DNA follows: TGTGCCAGCTCACCGAGGAGTCAGATGAACACTGAAGCTTTCTTT. The V call is TRBV18, the J call TRBJ1-1; D gene ambiguous. With 3 bases removed from V and 0 bases from J, the gap between germline ends came to 11 bases. Germline assignment: CDR1 KGHSH and CDR2 LQKENI. There are 15 residues in the CDR3. Filled out from reference TRBV18 and TRBJ1-1, the complete variable domain reads NAGVMQNPRHLVRRRGQEARLRCSPMKGHSHVYWYRQLPEEGLKFMVYLQKENIIDESGMPKERFSAEFPKEGPSILRIQQVVRGDSAAYFCASSPRSQMNTEAFFGQGTRLTVV.